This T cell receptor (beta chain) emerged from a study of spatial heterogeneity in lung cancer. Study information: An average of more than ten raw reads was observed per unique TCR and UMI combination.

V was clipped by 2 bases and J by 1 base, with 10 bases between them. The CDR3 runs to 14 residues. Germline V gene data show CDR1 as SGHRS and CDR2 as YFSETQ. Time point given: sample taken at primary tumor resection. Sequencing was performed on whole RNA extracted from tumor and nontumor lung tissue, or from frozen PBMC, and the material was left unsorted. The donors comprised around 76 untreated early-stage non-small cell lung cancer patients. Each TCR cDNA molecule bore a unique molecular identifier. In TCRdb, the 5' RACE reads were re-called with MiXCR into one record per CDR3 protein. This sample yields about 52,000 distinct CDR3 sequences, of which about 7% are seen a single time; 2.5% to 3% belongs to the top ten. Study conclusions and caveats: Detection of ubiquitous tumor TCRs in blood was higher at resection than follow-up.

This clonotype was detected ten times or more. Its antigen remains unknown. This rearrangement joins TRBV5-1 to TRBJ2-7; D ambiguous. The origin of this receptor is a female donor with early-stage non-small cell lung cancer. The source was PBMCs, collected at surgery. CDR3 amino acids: CASSFQAGSYEQYF. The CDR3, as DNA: TGCGCCAGCAGCTTCCAGGCTGGATCCTACGAGCAGTACTTC.